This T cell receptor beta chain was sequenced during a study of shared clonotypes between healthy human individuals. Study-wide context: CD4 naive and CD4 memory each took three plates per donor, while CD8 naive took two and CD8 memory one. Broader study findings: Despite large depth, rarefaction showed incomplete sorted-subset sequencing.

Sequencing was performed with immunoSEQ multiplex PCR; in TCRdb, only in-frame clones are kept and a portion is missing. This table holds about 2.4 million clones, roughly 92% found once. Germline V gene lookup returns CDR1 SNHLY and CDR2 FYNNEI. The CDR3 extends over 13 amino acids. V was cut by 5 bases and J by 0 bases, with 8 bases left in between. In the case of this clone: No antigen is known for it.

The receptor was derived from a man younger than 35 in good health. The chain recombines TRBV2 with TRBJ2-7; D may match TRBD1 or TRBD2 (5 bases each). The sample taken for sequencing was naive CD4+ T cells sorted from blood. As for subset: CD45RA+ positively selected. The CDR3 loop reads CASSRDLSYEQYF. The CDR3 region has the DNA TGTGCCAGCAGTCGGGACCTCTCCTACGAGCAGTACTTC.